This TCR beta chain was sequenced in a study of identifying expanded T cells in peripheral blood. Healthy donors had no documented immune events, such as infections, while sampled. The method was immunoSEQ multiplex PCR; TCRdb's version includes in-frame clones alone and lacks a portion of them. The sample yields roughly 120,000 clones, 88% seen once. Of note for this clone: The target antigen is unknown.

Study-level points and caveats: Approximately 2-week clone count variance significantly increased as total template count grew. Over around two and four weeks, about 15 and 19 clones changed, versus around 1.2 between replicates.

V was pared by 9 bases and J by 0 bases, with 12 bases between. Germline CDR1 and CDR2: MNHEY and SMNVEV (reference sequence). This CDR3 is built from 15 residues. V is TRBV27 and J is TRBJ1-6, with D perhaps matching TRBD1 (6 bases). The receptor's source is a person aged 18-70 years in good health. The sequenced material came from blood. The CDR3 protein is CARTRGNSYNSPLHF. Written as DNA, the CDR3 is TGTGCCAGAACAAGGGGGAACTCCTATAATTCACCCCTCCACTTT.